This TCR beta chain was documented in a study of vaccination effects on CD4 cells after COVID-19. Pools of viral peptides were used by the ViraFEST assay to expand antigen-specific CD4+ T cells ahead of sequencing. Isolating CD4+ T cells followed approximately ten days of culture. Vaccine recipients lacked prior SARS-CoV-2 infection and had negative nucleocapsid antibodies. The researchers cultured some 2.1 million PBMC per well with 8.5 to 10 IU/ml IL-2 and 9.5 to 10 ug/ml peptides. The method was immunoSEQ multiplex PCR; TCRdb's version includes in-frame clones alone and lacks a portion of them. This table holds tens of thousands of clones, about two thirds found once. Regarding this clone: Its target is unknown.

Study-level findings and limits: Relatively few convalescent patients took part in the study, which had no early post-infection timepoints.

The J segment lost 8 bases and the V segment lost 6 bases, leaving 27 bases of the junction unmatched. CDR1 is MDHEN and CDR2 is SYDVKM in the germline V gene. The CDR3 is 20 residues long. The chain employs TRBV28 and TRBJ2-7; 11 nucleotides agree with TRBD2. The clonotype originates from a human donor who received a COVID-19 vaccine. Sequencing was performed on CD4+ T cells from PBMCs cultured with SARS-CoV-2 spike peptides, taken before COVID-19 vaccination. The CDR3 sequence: CASSPTKGLAEEGALYQQYF. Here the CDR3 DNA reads TGTGCCAGCAGCCCTACCAAGGGACTAGCGGAAGAAGGGGCACTTTACCAGCAGTACTTC. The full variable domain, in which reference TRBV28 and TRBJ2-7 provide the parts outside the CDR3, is DVKVTQSSRYLVKRTGEKVFLECVQDMDHENMFWYRQDPGLGLRLIYFSYDVKMKEKGDIPEGYSVSREKKERFSLILESASTNQTSMYLCASSPTKGLAEEGALYQQYFGPGTRLTVT.